This TCR beta chain was obtained from a study of blood T cells in healthy people across ages. Study-wide findings and caveats: Correlation between TCR beta diversity and naive T cell percentage was strong. Estimates based on one million T cells were treated as lower bounds.

The donors, aged roughly 6 to 90, were healthy Caucasians from Russia. Comment on this clonotype: Its specificity is unknown.

The CDR3 is 16 residues long. V dropped 5 bases and J dropped 3 bases, with 20 bases sitting between them. Germline values: CDR1 MDHEN, CDR2 SYDVKM. A second PCR of about 6 to 11 cycles used a sample-barcoded 5' primer and a J-beta primer mix. Via MiXCR, TCRdb re-called the 5' RACE reads, giving one row per CDR3 protein. The table shows 790,000 or so distinct CDR3 sequences, with more than 50% occurring only once. The material sequenced was blood. J is TRBJ2-7 and V is TRBV28, with D perhaps TRBD2 (6 bases). This receptor was identified in a man aged 35-49 years in good health. CDR3 amino acids: CASSRNRWGDLYEQYF. In nucleotides, the CDR3 is TGTGCCAGCAGTCGAAATCGGTGGGGGGACCTCTACGAGCAGTACTTC.